This T cell receptor (beta chain) derives from a study of blood T cell repertoires in COVID-19 (dated by TCRdb to between 2020 and 2021). Study-level background: Samples covering the acute and convalescent phases of COVID-19 were provided by collaborators in the United States, Italy and Spain. The prospective study material was composed of cDNA or gDNA derived from T cells, B-cell-depleted T cells, or PBMCs. Subjects who had been exposed to COVID-19, were actively infected with it, or had recovered from it provided the deeply sampled blood TCRbeta repertoires that made up the dataset. The repertoires were made available in a free public database intended to serve as a resource for research on the immune response to SARS-CoV-2. The samples were drawn from the first 160 participants of the ongoing ImmuneRACE study and from 1,254 subjects provided by 6 global collaborators. Sample metadata almost always included a de-identified subject ID, COVID-19 status, age in years and sex. Where available, HLA class I and class II types were obtained from metadata supplied by the sample provider rather than from assay-based typing. General study outcomes and caveats: The amount of clinical and demographic metadata varied by source and participant and was provided uncurated.

As for this clone: Its antigen specificity is not known. No clone much larger than this one lies a single base away; base qualities are absent.

At one collaborating source in Seattle, patients were enrolled during active infection and were followed longitudinally through the course of disease. Whole blood was collected in K2EDTA tubes by collaborating institutions according to the institutions' own protocols. For TCRbeta analysis, collaborators shipped samples as frozen whole blood, isolated PBMCs, or DNA extracted from either of those sample types. The immunoSEQ Assay, a bias-controlled multiplex PCR, was used to amplify TCRbeta CDR3 regions from genomic DNA. The source study handled its data this way. The number of nucleated cells in each sample was estimated by amplification of reference gene primers within the assay. To quantify the absolute abundance of each unique TCRbeta CDR3 rearrangement, sequence reads were collapsed and filtered. Productive Simpson clonality was computed per sample as the square root of Simpson's diversity index over productive rearrangements. This is the immuneACCESS table as TCRdb keeps it, with only in-frame sequences that have V and J called. A part of the clones is gone; compared with another copy, unresolved V genes explain less than half, and the rest is unexplained. V and J calls and clone size are as listed in that table; D and trimming were resolved from the DNA. The sample data list some 140,000 clones, and over 75% of these were observed just once. The top ten clonotypes cover 0.63% of the sample.

The CDR3 has 13 amino acids, counting the end cysteine and phenylalanine. Left in the record is the CDR3 DNA by itself, 39 bases read in frame from the first base. Trimming accounts for 3 bases at V and 9 bases at J, while the number of junction bases matched to no gene is 11. Reading the germline V gene (reference sequence) gives CDR1 DFQATT and CDR2 SNEGSKA. The TCR originated in a man aged 55 to 70 with COVID-19, enrolled during active disease. The chain employs TRBV20-1 and TRBJ2-7; the junction holds 7 bases that match TRBD2. Specimen: peripheral blood. For the CDR3, the sequence is CSASTSARSGQYF. The nucleotides read TGCAGTGCTAGTACTAGCGCCCGCTCTGGGCAGTACTTC.